The T cell receptor beta chain described here comes from a study of cytomegalovirus exposure and HLA in healthy donors. Overall study findings and caveats: Previous analysis showed most TCR beta V segments were productive about 87% or about 30% of the time.

The primer mix had 60 Vbeta and 13 Jbeta primers. TCRdb's copy holds only in-frame clones and misses some; the assay was immunoSEQ multiplex PCR. The data show approximately 130,000 clones, more than 70% seen once. Germline CDR1 LGHNT, CDR2 FRNRAP. Trimming removed 3 bases at V and 2 bases at J, with 5 bases between. CDR3 size: 12 residues. For this clone: Antigen specificity is unknown.

The material sequenced was PBMCs. This TCR was recovered from a male donor in good health and CMV-seronegative. This chain joins TRBV12-5 and TRBJ2-7; D is undetermined. CDR3 loop: CASGLIAYEQYF. The CDR3 nucleotides read TGTGCTAGTGGTTTAATAGCCTACGAGCAGTACTTC.